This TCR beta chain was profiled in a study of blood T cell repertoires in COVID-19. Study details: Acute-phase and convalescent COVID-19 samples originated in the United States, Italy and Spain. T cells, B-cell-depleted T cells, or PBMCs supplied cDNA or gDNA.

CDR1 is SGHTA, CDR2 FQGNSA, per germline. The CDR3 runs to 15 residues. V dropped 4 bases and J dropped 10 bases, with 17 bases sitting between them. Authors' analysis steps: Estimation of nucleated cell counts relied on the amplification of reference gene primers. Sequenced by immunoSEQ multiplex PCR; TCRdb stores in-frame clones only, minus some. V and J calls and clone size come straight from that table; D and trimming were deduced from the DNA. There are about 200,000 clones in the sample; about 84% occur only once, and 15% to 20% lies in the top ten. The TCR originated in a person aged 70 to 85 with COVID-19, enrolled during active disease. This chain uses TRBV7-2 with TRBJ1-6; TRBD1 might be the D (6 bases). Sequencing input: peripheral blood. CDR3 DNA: TGTGCCAGCAGCTCCCGGACAGTAAGGACCTCACCCCTCCACTTT. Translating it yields CASSSRTVRTSPLHF.